The 21 T cell receptor beta chains listed next were all sequenced from one sample in a study of identical twins. TCRdb redid the calling of the 5' RACE reads with MiXCR, one entry per CDR3 protein. The data show 1.5 million to 2 million distinct CDR3 sequences, less than 40% seen once. Sequencing was carried out using cord blood. The receptors originated from a newborn girl in good health.

This clonotype appeared many times. The CDR3 sequence: CSAGDRGYEQYF. The CDR3 region has the DNA TGCAGTGCTGGGGACAGGGGTTACGAGCAGTACTTC. V is TRBV20-1 and J is TRBJ2-7; 10 bases are a match to TRBD1. Germline CDR1 reads DFQATT; CDR2 reads SNEGSKA (reference sequence). J gave up 4 bases and V 5 bases, and 2 bases lay outside the gene matches. The CDR3 consists of 12 residues.

The chain is built from TRBV6-6 and TRBJ2-7; D not resolved. The CDR3 spans 16 residues. Germline CDR1 is MNHNY and CDR2 is SVGAGI (reference sequence). The germline V and J ends were trimmed by 1 base and 2 bases, with 15 bases remaining between them. The CDR3 reads CASSYFSLTVAYEQYF. Here the CDR3 DNA reads TGTGCCAGCAGTTACTTTTCCTTGACGGTCGCCTACGAGCAGTACTTC.

V usage is TRBV20-1 and J usage is TRBJ2-7; a weak D match, TRBD1 (7 bases). Trimming took off 1 base at V and 3 bases at J, with 22 bases between the two ends. Germline V gives CDR1 DFQATT, CDR2 SNEGSKA (reference sequence). This CDR3 spans 17 amino acids. DNA for the CDR3: TGCAGTGCTAGAGTTGGCAGGGGGAGGCACCTTATCTACGAGCAGTACTTC. It is translated as CSARVGRGRHLIYEQYF.

The chain recombines TRBV7-9 with TRBJ2-5; no clear D gene. V shed 1 base and J shed 2 bases, with 14 bases lying between them. The length of the CDR3 is 16 residues. Germline lookup yields CDR1 SEHNR and CDR2 FQNEAQ (reference sequence). This chain's CDR3 is CASSLERARHQETQYF. CDR3 in DNA: TGTGCCAGCAGCTTAGAAAGGGCTAGACATCAAGAGACCCAGTACTTC.

The rearrangement uses TRBV7-9 and TRBJ2-1, with 9 nucleotides matching TRBD2. Germline CDR1 SEHNR, CDR2 FQNEAQ (reference sequence). The CDR3 spans 17 residues. Losses at the gene ends were 4 bases for V and 2 bases for J; bases not matched to a gene: 9. The CDR3 spells CASSSIPAGGPYNEQFF. In DNA form, the CDR3 reads TGTGCCAGCAGCTCCATCCCCGCGGGAGGGCCCTACAATGAGCAGTTCTTC.

The table lists this clonotype with a count of one. The chain links TRBV20-1 to TRBJ1-2, with D possibly being TRBD1 (6 bases). CDR3 length: 14 residues. V dropped 2 bases and J dropped 5 bases, with 15 bases sitting between them. Germline CDR1 DFQATT, CDR2 SNEGSKA (reference sequence). CDR3 region: CSARTGHHSYGYTF. CDR3 nucleotide sequence: TGCAGTGCTAGAACGGGACACCATTCATATGGCTACACCTTC.

This clonotype was detected a few times. This chain joins TRBV5-1 and TRBJ2-4; TRBD2 matches at 11 bases. There are 17 residues in the CDR3. From germline, CDR1 is SGHRS and CDR2 YFSETQ. V shed 4 bases, J shed 0 bases, and the junction held 6 bases outside the gene matches. The CDR3 region is CASSGSGLAGAKNIQYF. CDR3 sequence (DNA): TGCGCCAGCAGCGGGAGCGGACTAGCGGGAGCCAAAAACATTCAGTACTTC. The entire variable domain, with the rest obtained from reference TRBV5-1 and TRBJ2-4, is as follows: KAGVTQTPRYLIKTRGQQVTLSCSPISGHRSVSWYQQTPGQGLQFLFEYFSETQRNKGNFPGRFSGRQFSNSRSEMNVSTLELGDSALYLCASSGSGLAGAKNIQYFGAGTRLSVL.

A note on this clonotype: Sequence at one end of the junction differs from germline and may be a read error. V is TRBV19 and J is TRBJ1-3; 7 bases agree with TRBD1. The V gene's germline CDR1 is LNHDA and CDR2 SQIVND (reference sequence). This CDR3 has 14 amino acids. CDR3: CASKGASSGNTIYF. The CDR3, as DNA: TGCGCCTCGAAGGGGGCCAGCTCTGGAAACACCATATATTTT. The full variable domain, in which reference TRBV19 and TRBJ1-3 provide the parts outside the CDR3, is DGGITQSPKYLFRKEGQNVTLSCEQNLNHDAMYWYRQDPGQGLRLIYYSQIVNDFQKGDIAEGYSVSREKKESFPLTVTSAQKNPTAFYLCASKGASSGNTIYFGEGSWLTVV.

The chain has TRBV5-4 and TRBJ2-7, with no clear D. Germline CDR1 and CDR2: SGHNT and YYREEE (reference sequence). V was pared by 2 bases and J by 7 bases, with 16 bases between. CDR3 length equals 14 residues. CDR3 protein: CASSFDWSTNEQYF. The CDR3 coding sequence is TGTGCCAGCAGCTTCGACTGGTCAACCAATGAGCAGTACTTC.

This clonotype showed up just a few times. The V gene is TRBV28, the J gene TRBJ1-6, with D unclear. The V and J ends lost 1 base and 5 bases respectively, with 12 bases between them. The CDR3 is 16 amino acids. Germline V lookup: CDR1 MDHEN, CDR2 SYDVKM. DNA of the CDR3: TGTGCCAGCAGTTTATTAGGTCTTAAAAATAATTCACCCCTCCACTTT. Protein: CASSLLGLKNNSPLHF. The full variable domain, in which reference TRBV28 and TRBJ1-6 provide the parts outside the CDR3, is DVKVTQSSRYLVKRTGEKVFLECVQDMDHENMFWYRQDPGLGLRLIYFSYDVKMKEKGDIPEGYSVSREKKERFSLILESASTNQTSMYLCASSLLGLKNNSPLHFGNGTRLTVT.

V and J are TRBV28 and TRBJ2-1; D assignment may be TRBD1 or TRBD2 (6 bases each). V was clipped by 8 bases and J by 3 bases, with 17 bases between them. Looked up from germline, CDR1 is MDHEN and CDR2 is SYDVKM. This CDR3 spans 15 amino acids. The CDR3: CASESRGLDYNEQFF. CDR3 coding DNA: TGTGCCAGCGAATCCCGGGGGCTAGACTACAATGAGCAGTTCTTC.

The V and J genes are TRBV10-3 and TRBJ2-4; D remains ambiguous. This CDR3 comprises 15 residues. CDR1 and CDR2 (germline): ENHRY, SYGVKD. V lost 2 bases, J lost 1 base, and 9 bases lay in between. CDR3 sequence: CAISEGPRAKNIQYF. The CDR3 DNA reads TGTGCCATCAGTGAGGGCCCGAGGGCCAAAAACATTCAGTACTTC.

This chain uses TRBV20-1 with TRBJ2-1; TRBD2 aligns across 8 bases. J lost 5 bases, V lost 5 bases, and 8 bases had no gene match. The germline CDR1 and CDR2 sequences are DFQATT and SNEGSKA (reference sequence). This CDR3 contains 14 residues. Written as DNA, the CDR3 is TGCAGTGCTCCCCGACTAGCGAGGGACAATGAGCAGTTCTTC. Amino acids: CSAPRLARDNEQFF.

The chain couples TRBV14 to TRBJ2-2, with TRBD2 matching over 15 bases. The germline V gene has CDR1 SGHDN and CDR2 FVKESK. The trim removed 4 bases at V and 3 bases at J, leaving 6 bases unmatched. The CDR3 runs to 18 residues. As DNA, the CDR3 is TGTGCCAGCAGCCGGCAAGGGACTAGCGGGAGGCACACCGGGGAGCTGTTTTTT. Translation gives CASSRQGTSGRHTGELFF.

As for this clonotype: This may come from a read error, since a much larger clone is one base off. The chain uses TRBV6-2 or TRBV6-3 and TRBJ2-1; TRBD1 matches at 10 bases. TRBJ2-7 matches the DNA end more closely, so the J call is doubtful. The CDR3 runs 14 residues. Germline values: CDR1 MNHEY, CDR2 SVGEGT. CDR3 in amino acids: CASSRRDRGDEQYF. CDR3 sequence (DNA): TGTGCCAGCAGCCGCCGGGACAGGGGCGACGAGCAGTACTTC.

V usage is TRBV4-2 and J usage is TRBJ2-1, with D perhaps TRBD2 (7 bases). Germline CDR1 and CDR2: LGHNA and YNFKEQ. The V end was cut by 11 bases, the J end by 7 bases, with 18 bases between. The CDR3 length is 13 residues. As DNA, the CDR3 is TGTGCCGCTGAAGGGGGGGCGGGGAATGAGCAGTTCTTC. Protein: CAAEGGAGNEQFF.

The chain carries TRBV27 and TRBJ2-7; no clear D. CDR3 length equals 15 residues. The V gene's germline CDR1 is MNHEY and CDR2 SMNVEV (reference sequence). V was shortened by 3 bases and J by 0 bases, with 12 bases between the two germline ends. The CDR3: CASSFGFPSSYEQYF. The CDR3 nucleotides are TGTGCCAGCAGTTTCGGATTCCCGAGCTCCTACGAGCAGTACTTC.

Here the CDR3 reads CATHPNNLRQGHEQYF. The CDR3 coding sequence is TGTGCCACCCACCCGAACAACTTAAGACAGGGCCACGAGCAGTACTTC. The chain is built from TRBV10-3 and TRBJ2-7; TRBD1 agrees at 7 bases. V trimming: 10 bases; J trimming: 5 bases; junction bases outside the gene matches: 20. CDR1 and CDR2 (germline): ENHRY, SYGVKD. This CDR3 has 16 residues.

The chain joins TRBV6-6 to TRBJ2-3, with 7 positions matching TRBD2. There are 15 residues in the CDR3. V was pared by 7 bases and J by 2 bases, with 9 bases of the junction left unmatched. The germline V gene encodes CDR1 MNHNY and CDR2 SVGAGI (reference sequence). The CDR3 DNA sequence: TGTGCCAGCACCTCCGGGACTACTAACACAGATACGCAGTATTTT. Its protein is CASTSGTTNTDTQYF.

This clonotype was detected only a few times. This chain connects TRBV12-3 or TRBV12-4 to TRBJ1-3; a weak D match, TRBD1 (5 bases). This CDR3 is built from 19 residues. Trimming pared 6 bases from V and 0 bases from J, leaving 24 bases between. CDR3: CASRPNRKPGTVSGNTIYF. The DNA of the CDR3 is TGTGCCAGCAGACCGAACAGAAAACCGGGGACGGTCTCTGGAAACACCATATATTTT.

This clonotype has a handful of counts. This chain links TRBV24-1 with TRBJ2-1; TRBD2 aligns across 8 bases. V dropped 5 bases and J dropped 6; count of bases not matched to a gene: 2. The germline CDR1 and CDR2 sequences are KGHDR and SFDVKD. This CDR3 is built from 13 residues. CDR3 sequence (DNA): TGTGCCACCAGTGCAGCGGGAGCCAATGAGCAGTTCTTC. Translated: CATSAAGANEQFF.